This T cell receptor beta chain originates from a study of blood T cell repertoires in COVID-19 (dated by TCRdb to the early 2020s). Some background on the complete study: Samples from collaborators originated in the United States, Italy and Spain and spanned both the acute and convalescent phases of COVID-19. Subjects who had been exposed to COVID-19, were actively infected with it, or had recovered from it provided the deeply sampled blood TCRbeta repertoires that made up the dataset. The prospective study material was composed of cDNA or gDNA derived from T cells, B-cell-depleted T cells, or PBMCs. Samples were obtained from the ongoing ImmuneRACE study (first 160 participants) and from some 1,200 subjects provided by 6 global collaborators. A freely available public database, intended as a resource for researchers studying the immune response to SARS-CoV-2, is where the repertoires were released. Nearly every sample came with metadata listing a de-identified subject ID, COVID-19 status, age in years and sex. HLA class I and class II types, where available, came from metadata supplied by the sample provider rather than from assay-based typing.

TCRbeta CDR3 regions were amplified from genomic DNA by means of the immunoSEQ Assay, a bias-controlled multiplex PCR. On the study's bioinformatics: The number of nucleated cells in each sample was estimated by amplification of reference gene primers within the assay. Sequence reads were collapsed and filtered to measure the absolute abundance of every unique TCRbeta CDR3 rearrangement. Productive Simpson clonality was computed per sample as the square root of Simpson's diversity index over productive rearrangements. What TCRdb holds here is the immuneACCESS table cut down to in-frame rearrangements. Part of the clones is not present; checked against another copy, under half of the missing clones reflect an unresolved V gene, and the others are unexplained. The V and J calls and the clone size are those of that table, but D and trimming were determined from the DNA. The sample contains around 99,000 clones, 79% of them found a single time. In total, the top ten clones hold less than 20% of the sample.

From a lookup of the germline V gene (reference sequence), CDR1 and CDR2 are DFQATT and SNEGSKA. Trimming costs V 4 bases and J 9 bases, and their ends lie 10 bases apart. The cysteine opens and the phenylalanine closes a CDR3 of 11 amino acids. The kept DNA is CDR3 alone, 33 bases in frame from the first base. On the study overall, not on this receptor specifically: How much clinical and demographic metadata was included differed by source and by participant, and the metadata was provided uncurated.

On this clone itself: Its antigen remains unidentified. There are no base qualities to consult, and no much larger clone falls within one base.

Collaborating institutions collected whole blood in K2EDTA tubes following their own protocols. For TCRbeta analysis, collaborator samples were shipped as frozen whole blood, as isolated PBMCs, or as DNA extracted from either sample type. The sequencing sample was made of peripheral blood. This TCR came from an elderly woman with active or convalescent COVID-19. Rearrangement joined TRBV20-1 to TRBJ2-4; confidence is insufficient to name the D gene. The CDR3 region has the sequence CSANPVGIQYF. The nucleotide sequence is given as TGCAGTGCTAACCCCGTCGGCATTCAGTACTTC.